This passage covers 28 T cell receptor beta chains from one sample sequenced in a study of blood T cells in healthy people across ages. The use of a sample-barcoded 5' primer and a J-beta primer mix characterized a second PCR of roughly 7 to 11 cycles. TCRdb used MiXCR to reprocess the 5' RACE reads, holding one entry per CDR3 protein. The sample records 800,000 to 1,300,000 distinct CDR3 sequences, approximately 26% being singletons. The sample was also reused in another study, on T cells of mothers and their children.

Sequenced material: blood. The receptors here all came from a girl aged 2-10 years in good health.

This chain connects TRBV7-9 to TRBJ2-7; TRBD1 agrees at 7 bases. Germline CDR1 reads SEHNR; CDR2 reads FQNEAQ (reference sequence). V was clipped by 4 bases and J by 3 bases; unmatched bases: 9. The CDR3 is 15 residues long. CDR3 sequence: CASSWDLGTVYEQYF. The CDR3 bases are TGTGCCAGCAGCTGGGACCTAGGGACAGTCTACGAGCAGTACTTC.

The count of this clonotype is one. It is likely a read error: a sequence one base away is far more abundant. The V call is TRBV4-3, the J call TRBJ1-1; D ambiguous. Germline V gene lookup returns CDR1 LGHNA and CDR2 YSLEER. The CDR3 covers 12 residues. The chain's CDR3 is CVSSQGRTEAFF. In DNA form, the CDR3 reads TGCGTCAGCAGCCAAGGACGGACTGAAGCTTTCTTT.

This clonotype has only a few counts. The chain uses TRBV9 and TRBJ2-7, with TRBD2 as a possible D gene (6 bases). The V and J ends lost 1 base and 2 bases respectively, with 13 bases between them. CDR1 SGDLS and CDR2 YYNGEE come from the germline V gene. The CDR3 is 15 amino acids. CDR3 DNA sequence: TGTGCCAGCAGCGTATTCGCGGGGCCGCCCTACGAGCAGTACTTC. Translation: CASSVFAGPPYEQYF.

In its sample, this clonotype was seen a few times. V and J are TRBV28 and TRBJ1-4, with no clear D. CDR1 and CDR2 (germline): MDHEN, SYDVKM. This CDR3 spans 16 amino acids. Deletions cut 7 bases from V and 0 bases from J, with 15 bases between. DNA of the CDR3: TGTGCCAGCAAAGGACCAGGCCTTGCAACTAATGAAAAACTGTTTTTT. It specifies CASKGPGLATNEKLFF.

Of note for this clonotype: This clone may be a read error of a much larger clone one base away. The chain joins TRBV11-2 to TRBJ2-7; 7 bases match TRBD2. The CDR3 runs 14 residues. Germline CDR1 reads SGHAT; CDR2 reads FQNNGV. Here the CDR3 reads CASSFEGGSYEQCF. In DNA form, the CDR3 reads TGTGCCAGCAGCTTTGAAGGCGGGAGTTACGAGCAGTGCTTC.

The V gene is TRBV29-1, the J gene TRBJ2-4, with 7 bases matching TRBD1. The V gene end was trimmed by 7 bases and the J gene end by 7 bases; junction bases not matched to a gene: 10. The CDR3 length is 13 residues. Per germline, CDR1 SQVTM and CDR2 ANQGSEA. CDR3 DNA: TGCAGCGCACAACTCCGGGACAGTAACATTCAGTACTTC. This gives the protein CSAQLRDSNIQYF.

The V call is TRBV4-3, the J call TRBJ1-4; D remains unclear. The CDR3 contains 14 residues. V was cut by 1 base and J by 5 bases, with 8 bases left in between. Per the germline V gene, CDR1 is LGHNA and CDR2 is YSLEER. The CDR3 bases are TGCGCCAGCAGCCAAGTCAGTTCGAATGAAAAACTGTTTTTT. Translated: CASSQVSSNEKLFF.

This clonotype occurred a few times. This CDR3 is missing its conserved last phenylalanine or tryptophan, likely due to a read error. The V call is TRBV2, the J call TRBJ1-1; 9 bases map to TRBD1. Germline V lookup: CDR1 SNHLY, CDR2 FYNNEI. The V gene end was trimmed by 7 bases and the J gene end by 1 base; junction bases not matched to a gene: 4. The CDR3 totals 14 residues. The CDR3 nucleotides are TGTGCCAGCACTACGACAGGGGGGAACACTGAAGCTTTCCTT. Its translation is CASTTTGGNTEAFL.

The chain combines TRBV5-6 with TRBJ2-5; D is undetermined. The DNA end lines up better with TRBJ2-7; the J call may be wrong. Germline lookup yields CDR1 SGHDT and CDR2 YYEEEE. CDR3 length equals 12 residues. The CDR3 region has the DNA TGTGCCAGCAGCTCGACGGGTCACGAGCAGTACTTC. Its translation: CASSSTGHEQYF.

The table lists this clonotype with many counts. This chain uses TRBV28 with TRBJ2-1, with 11 bases lining up with TRBD2. Germline V gives CDR1 MDHEN, CDR2 SYDVKM. CDR3 length equals 15 residues. After removal of 5 bases from V and 3 bases from J, the junction contained 3 bases not matched to a gene. The CDR3 sequence is CASSPGLAVYNEQFF. DNA for the CDR3: TGTGCCAGCAGTCCGGGACTAGCGGTCTACAATGAGCAGTTCTTC.

The chain combines TRBV20-1 with TRBJ2-5; D call uncertain. The CDR3 sequence is 12 residues long. V was cut by 0 bases and J by 5 bases, with 7 bases left in between. The germline V gene encodes CDR1 DFQATT and CDR2 SNEGSKA (reference sequence). The CDR3 region has the DNA TGCAGTGCTAGAGACCAGGTTGAGACCCAGTACTTC. Its translation: CSARDQVETQYF.

A single count supports this clonotype. The chain employs TRBV5-1 and TRBJ2-5, with 12 bases identical to TRBD2. The length of the CDR3 is 16 residues. V shed 6 bases, J shed 5 bases, and the junction held 11 bases outside the gene matches. The germline gives CDR1 SGHRS, CDR2 YFSETQ. CDR3: CASIPGASGGAETQYF. The CDR3 DNA sequence: TGCGCCAGCATCCCTGGGGCTAGCGGGGGGGCTGAGACCCAGTACTTC.

The chain combines TRBV10-3 with TRBJ2-5; 9 bases match TRBD2. Germline V gene sequence: CDR1 ENHRY, CDR2 SYGVKD. V shed 2 bases and J 9 bases; nucleotides not matched to a gene: 4. This CDR3 contains 13 residues. The CDR3 bases are TGTGCCATCAGTGAGGTGCGGGAGGGGCCCCAGTACTTC. As protein: CAISEVREGPQYF.

Only a few counts were recorded for this clonotype. The chain is built from TRBV19 and TRBJ2-7; D remains ambiguous. Germline assignment: CDR1 LNHDA and CDR2 SQIVND (reference sequence). This CDR3 is built from 13 residues. The V end lost 3 bases, the J end lost 3 bases, and 9 bases lay between the germline ends. The CDR3 nucleotides are TGTGCCAGTAGTATGGTGGGGATCTACGAGCAGTACTTC. Its protein is CASSMVGIYEQYF.

V usage is TRBV3-1 and J usage is TRBJ1-6, with 8 bases identical to TRBD1. This CDR3 is built from 14 residues. Germline V CDR1 and CDR2: LGHDT, YNNKEL (reference sequence). V trimming: 8 bases; J trimming: 7 bases; junction bases outside the gene matches: 7. CDR3: CASCDRGANSPLHF. The CDR3 nucleotides read TGTGCCAGCTGTGACAGGGGCGCGAATTCACCCCTCCACTTT. The full variable domain, completed using reference TRBV3-1 and TRBJ1-6, is DTAVSQTPKYLVTQMGNDKSIKCEQNLGHDTMYWYKQDSKKFLKIMFSYNNKELIINETVPNRFSPKSPDKAHLNLHINSLELGDSAVYFCASCDRGANSPLHFGNGTRLTVT.

Regarding this clonotype: One end of the junction varies from germline; a read error may be responsible. The V and J genes are TRBV29-1 and TRBJ1-1; unclear D gene. This CDR3 is 12 amino acids long. Germline V gene data show CDR1 as SQVTM and CDR2 as ANQGSEA. The CDR3 here is CSVAGTNTEAFF. The DNA of the CDR3 is TGCAGCGTAGCCGGTACAAACACTGAGGCTTTCTTT.

This clonotype has only a few counts. J is TRBJ1-2 and V is TRBV11-3; TRBD1 agrees at 7 bases. Losses at the gene ends were 5 bases for V and 4 bases for J; bases not matched to a gene: 7. This CDR3 spans 14 amino acids. Germline lookup yields CDR1 SGHNT and CDR2 YENEEA. CDR3 loop: CASSAGTASYGYTF. DNA of the CDR3: TGTGCCAGCAGCGCCGGGACAGCTAGCTATGGCTACACCTTC.

The table lists this clonotype with a few counts. The chain joins TRBV28 to TRBJ2-7, with 14 nucleotides matching TRBD2. The CDR3 loop spans 16 amino acids. Germline V CDR1 and CDR2: MDHEN, SYDVKM. V lost 5 bases and J lost 7; bases outside the gene matches: 10. Written as DNA, the CDR3 is TGTGCCAGCAGTCCCCCTGGGACTAGCGGGAGTGGAGAGCAGTACTTC. Translated: CASSPPGTSGSGEQYF.

The V call is TRBV12-3 or TRBV12-4, the J call TRBJ2-3; 8 nucleotides agree with TRBD1. The CDR3 runs to 16 residues. With 5 bases clipped from V and 0 bases from J, the junction kept 7 bases outside the gene matches. CDR3 DNA sequence: TGTGCCAGCAGTCCTCAGACAGGGGCAAGCACAGATACGCAGTATTTT. Amino acids: CASSPQTGASTDTQYF.

V and J are TRBV9 and TRBJ2-1; 9 positions match TRBD2. Judging by the DNA end, TRBJ2-5 fits better; the J call may be wrong. The CDR3 covers 14 residues. Germline V gene lookup returns CDR1 SGDLS and CDR2 YYNGEE. CDR3 in DNA: TGTGCCAGCAGCCCTGGGACTAGCAAAGAGACCCAGTACTTC. Translated, it gives CASSPGTSKETQYF.

This clonotype appeared a few times. The V call is TRBV14, the J call TRBJ2-5; 7 nucleotides match TRBD1. The CDR3 totals 12 residues. The V and J ends lost 6 bases and 14 bases, in that order; junction bases with no gene match: 12. Germline loops: CDR1 SGHDN, CDR2 FVKESK. CDR3 sequence reads: CASRTRQGPFYF. CDR3 coding DNA: TGTGCCAGCAGAACCAGACAGGGACCTTTCTACTTC.

V and J are TRBV28 and TRBJ1-2, with TRBD1 identical over 7 bases. Germline trimming cut 6 bases from V and 4 bases from J; bases unmatched to any gene: 8. The CDR3 has 14 amino acids. From germline, CDR1 is MDHEN and CDR2 SYDVKM. The CDR3 region is CASRPTGDSYGYTF. In DNA form, the CDR3 reads TGTGCCAGCAGGCCTACAGGGGATAGCTATGGCTACACCTTC.

The chain carries TRBV29-1 and TRBJ2-7; tentatively, D is TRBD2 (6 bases). This CDR3 comprises 14 residues. Deletions cut 5 bases from V and 3 bases from J, with 17 bases between. The germline CDR1 and CDR2 sequences are SQVTM and ANQGSEA. The CDR3 sequence: CSVWTAGTHYEQYF. DNA for the CDR3: TGCAGCGTTTGGACGGCGGGGACGCACTACGAGCAGTACTTC.

V is TRBV4-3 and J is TRBJ1-2; 7 bases match TRBD1. Germline assignment: CDR1 LGHNA and CDR2 YSLEER. The ends lost 0 bases at V and 7 bases at J; junction bases unmatched: 5. The CDR3 covers 14 residues. The CDR3 sequence: CASSQDRGSCGYTF. The CDR3 DNA reads TGCGCCAGCAGCCAAGACAGGGGGTCCTGTGGCTACACCTTC.

The V gene is TRBV11-2, the J gene TRBJ1-1, with D unclear. CDR1 SGHAT and CDR2 FQNNGV come from the germline V gene. Trimming removed 0 bases at V and 0 bases at J, with 8 bases between. This CDR3 comprises 15 residues. DNA of the CDR3: TGTGCCAGCAGCTTAGATATGTTTTTGAACACTGAAGCTTTCTTT. It is translated as CASSLDMFLNTEAFF. The variable domain in full, completed from reference TRBV11-2 and TRBJ1-1, reads EAGVAQSPRYKIIEKRQSVAFWCNPISGHATLYWYQQILGQGPKLLIQFQNNGVVDDSQLPKDRFSAERLKGVDSTLKIQPAKLEDSAVYLCASSLDMFLNTEAFFGQGTRLTVV.

This clonotype has just a few counts. The chain carries TRBV4-1 and TRBJ2-1; D is uncertain. CDR3 size: 15 residues. V was shortened by 0 bases and J by 0 bases, with 6 bases between the two germline ends. The germline CDR1 and CDR2 sequences are MGHRA and YSYEKL. The CDR3 DNA follows: TGCGCCAGCAGCCAAGAACAGCTCTCCTACAATGAGCAGTTCTTC. Residues: CASSQEQLSYNEQFF.

This sequence joins TRBV10-3 and TRBJ2-5, with 9 bases matching TRBD1. The CDR3 is 15 amino acids. The V gene end was trimmed by 2 bases and the J gene end by 5 bases; junction bases not matched to a gene: 6. Germline V lookup: CDR1 ENHRY, CDR2 SYGVKD. As DNA, the CDR3 is TGTGCCATCAGTGAGACCCGGGACAGGGTGGAGACCCAGTACTTC. Translation gives CAISETRDRVETQYF.

The chain combines TRBV15 with TRBJ2-3; possible D gene TRBD1, 6 bases. V lost 2 bases to trimming and J lost 9 bases, with 15 bases between them. Looked up from germline, CDR1 is LNHNV and CDR2 is YYDKDF (reference sequence). This CDR3 region has 14 residues. CDR3 DNA: TGTGCCACCAGCAGACCACAGGGAACCCCCACGCAGTATTTT. The encoded protein is CATSRPQGTPTQYF.